Listed here is a single T cell receptor beta chain. Its antigen is not known. These data belong to a study of shared clonotypes between healthy human individuals. Findings and limits, study-wide: The four-donor shared clonotypes exceeded non-shared clonotypes in generation probability, with non-shared ones scoring lower. Depth was large, yet rarefaction showed that sorted-subset sequencing was incomplete. Naive subsets generally exceeded memory subsets in estimated richness.

The V gene's germline CDR1 is ENHRY and CDR2 SYGVKD. The CDR3 runs 16 residues. V lost 2 bases and J lost 6; bases outside the gene matches: 6. Deep-level running was used for the assay. Method: immunoSEQ multiplex PCR; TCRdb's copy keeps in-frame clones and lacks some. This sample has 950,000 to 1,200,000 clones, with about 72% found just once. The chain joins TRBV10-3 to TRBJ2-2; 10 positions agree with TRBD2. This TCR was recovered from a man younger than 30 in good health. Some clones in this sample may be carry-over from other donors' samples. The sequenced sample was memory CD4+ T cells from PBMCs. Subset described: CD45RA-negative fraction. CDR3 residues: CAISEQGLAGAGELFF. The CDR3 DNA reads TGTGCCATCAGTGAGCAAGGGCTAGCGGGAGCCGGGGAGCTGTTTTTT.